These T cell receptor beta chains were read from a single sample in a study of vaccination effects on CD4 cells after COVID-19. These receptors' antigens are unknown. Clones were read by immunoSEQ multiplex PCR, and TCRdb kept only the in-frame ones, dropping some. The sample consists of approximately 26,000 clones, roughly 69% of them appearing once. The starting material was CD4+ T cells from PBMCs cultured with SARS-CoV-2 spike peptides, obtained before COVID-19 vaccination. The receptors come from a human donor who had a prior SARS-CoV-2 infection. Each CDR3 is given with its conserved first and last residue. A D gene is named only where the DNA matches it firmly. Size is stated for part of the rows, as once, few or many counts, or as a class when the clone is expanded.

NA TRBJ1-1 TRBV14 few TGTGCCAGCAGCCAGGGGAACACTGAAGCTTTCTTT CASSQGNTEAFF
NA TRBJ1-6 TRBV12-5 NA TGTGCTAGTGGTTTGGGGTCGGACGGATTCGATAGCTCCTATAATTCACCCCTCCACTTT CASGLGSDGFDSSYNSPLHF
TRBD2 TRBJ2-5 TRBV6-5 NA TGTGCCAGCAACCCAACCGGGACTAGCGAAGAGACCCAGTACTTC CASNPTGTSEETQYF
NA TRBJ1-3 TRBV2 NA TGTGCCAGCAGTGTCTACTCTGGAAACACCATATATTTT CASSVYSGNTIYF
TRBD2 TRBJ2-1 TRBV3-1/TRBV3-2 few TGTGCCAGCAGTCGGACTAGCGGTTACAATGAGCAGTTCTTC CASSRTSGYNEQFF
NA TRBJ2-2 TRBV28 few TGTGCCAGCAGTTTGGGGGAGGTGGACACCGGGGAGCTGTTTTTT CASSLGEVDTGELFF
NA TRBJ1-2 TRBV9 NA TGTGCCAGCAGCGCCAACAGGGTCCCCGTGGGTGGCTACACCTTC CASSANRVPVGGYTF
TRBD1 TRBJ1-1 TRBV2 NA TGTGCCAGCGAAACACAGGGGGACACTGAAGCTTTCTTT CASETQGDTEAFF
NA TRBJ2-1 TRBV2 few TGTGCCAGCAGTGCTAGACTAGATCTCCCTGAGCAGTTCTTC CASSARLDLPEQFF
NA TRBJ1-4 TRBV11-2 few TGTGCCAGCAGCTTAGATTTTGGTGACATTAAAAAACTGTTTTTT CASSLDFGDIKKLFF
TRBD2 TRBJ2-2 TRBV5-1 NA TGCGCCAGCAGAGAACTAGCGGGAGGTAGGGGCACCGGGGAGCTGTTTTTT CASRELAGGRGTGELFF
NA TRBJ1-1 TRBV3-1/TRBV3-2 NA TGTGCCAGCAGCCAACACCTGAACACTGAAGCTTTCTTT CASSQHLNTEAFF
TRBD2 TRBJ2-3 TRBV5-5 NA TGTGCCAGCAGCTTGTTACTAGCGCGATCCACAGATACGCAGTATTTT CASSLLLARSTDTQYF
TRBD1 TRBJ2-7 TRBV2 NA TGTGCCAGCAGTGACTGGACAGGGGACTCCTACGAGCAGTACTTC CASSDWTGDSYEQYF
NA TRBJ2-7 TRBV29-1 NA TGCAGCATACGAACAGGGTCCTCCTACGAGCAGTACTTC CSIRTGSSYEQYF
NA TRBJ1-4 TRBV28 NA TGTGCCAGCAGTTCGTACTACGGGGCAGGGCCTAATGAAAAACTGTTTTTT CASSSYYGAGPNEKLFF